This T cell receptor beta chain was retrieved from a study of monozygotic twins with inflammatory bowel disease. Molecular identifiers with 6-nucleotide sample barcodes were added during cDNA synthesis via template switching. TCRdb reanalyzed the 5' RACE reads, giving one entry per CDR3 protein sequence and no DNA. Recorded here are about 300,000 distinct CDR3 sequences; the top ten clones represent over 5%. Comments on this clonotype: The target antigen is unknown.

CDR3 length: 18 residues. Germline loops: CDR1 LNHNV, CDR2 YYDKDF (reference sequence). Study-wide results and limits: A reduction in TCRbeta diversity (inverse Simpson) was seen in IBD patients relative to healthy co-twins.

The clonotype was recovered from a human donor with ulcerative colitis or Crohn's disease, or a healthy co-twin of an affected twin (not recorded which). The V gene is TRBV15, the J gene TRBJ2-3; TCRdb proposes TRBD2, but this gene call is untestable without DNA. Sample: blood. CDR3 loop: CATSRVPGTLPSADTQYF.